The clone carrying this TCR beta chain was seen only a few times. The sample belongs to a study of CD8 T cells in ankylosing spondylitis. This CDR3 is 14 amino acids long. Germline V lookup: CDR1 SGHRS, CDR2 YFSETQ. V lost 4 bases and J lost 1, with 11 bases in between. A single record per CDR3 protein comes from TCRdb applying MiXCR to the 5' RACE reads. Of 200,000 to 300,000 distinct CDR3 sequences listed, over 9.5% were seen once; the top ten hold 2.6%. The rearrangement joins TRBV5-1 to TRBJ1-1; D is unclear. The sequencing sample was made of blood, either unsorted or a sorted T cell fraction (not recorded which). This TCR came from a male donor with ankylosing spondylitis or in good health (not recorded which). DNA for the CDR3: TGCGCCAGCAGCGGGCGGGCCGAGAACACTGAAGCTTTCTTT. Protein product: CASSGRAENTEAFF. Drawing the rest from reference TRBV5-1 and TRBJ1-1, the complete variable domain is KAGVTQTPRYLIKTRGQQVTLSCSPISGHRSVSWYQQTPGQGLQFLFEYFSETQRNKGNFPGRFSGRQFSNSRSEMNVSTLELGDSALYLCASSGRAENTEAFFGQGTRLTVV.